A single sample is the source of the 29 T cell receptor beta chains below, sequenced in a study of cytomegalovirus exposure and HLA in healthy donors (dated by TCRdb to 2016 to 2017). Library preparation was by the immunoSEQ multiplex PCR assay. Here the immuneACCESS table is served through TCRdb, limited to in-frame sequences with V and J called. Missing clones are a known gap in these copies; in checked studies unresolved V genes cover under half, and the rest lacks a known reason. A total of about 120,000 clones appear in this sample, around nine tenths of them only once. The ten most abundant clones make up about 6% of the sample. The source material was PBMCs. These TCRs come from a woman younger than 30 in good health and CMV-seropositive.

J is TRBJ2-1 and V is TRBV10-3; TRBD2 matches at 7 bases. Germline loops: CDR1 ENHRY, CDR2 SYGVKD. The J segment lost 10 bases and the V segment lost 7 bases, leaving 13 bases of the junction unmatched. The CDR3 totals 14 residues. CDR3 nucleotide sequence: TGTGCCATCACCTCCTCCCGGGGGGAACCGGAGCAGTTCTTC. This translates into CAITSSRGEPEQFF.

This chain joins TRBV4-1 and TRBJ2-3; D is possibly TRBD2 (6 bases). Germline lookup yields CDR1 MGHRA and CDR2 YSYEKL. V shed 6 bases and J shed 5 bases, with 12 bases lying between them. This CDR3 has 13 amino acids. For the CDR3, the DNA is TGCGCCAGCAGTCGGGGGTATTTAGATACGCAGTATTTT. Amino acids: CASSRGYLDTQYF.

The rearrangement uses TRBV6-1 and TRBJ2-1; 8 bases are a match to TRBD1. This CDR3 has 14 residues. The junction had 1 base not matched to a gene; V was cut back by 3 bases and J by 3 bases. The V gene's germline CDR1 is MNHNS and CDR2 SASEGT. CDR3 DNA: TGTGCCAGCAGTGACAGGGGGCTCTACAATGAGCAGTTCTTC. Amino acids: CASSDRGLYNEQFF.

The CDR3 reads CSARPGAGGTDTQYF. DNA of the CDR3: TGCAGCGCTCGACCGGGTGCGGGGGGCACAGATACGCAGTATTTT. This rearrangement joins TRBV29-1 to TRBJ2-3; 7 bases agree with TRBD2. Looked up from germline, CDR1 is SQVTM and CDR2 is ANQGSEA. This CDR3 comprises 15 residues. V dropped 7 bases and J dropped 1; count of bases not matched to a gene: 11.

The chain is built from TRBV27 and TRBJ1-1; 7 nucleotides line up with TRBD1. V was clipped by 6 bases and J by 0 bases; unmatched bases: 7. Germline values: CDR1 MNHEY, CDR2 SMNVEV (reference sequence). CDR3 length equals 15 residues. CDR3 sequence: CASSPNRGMNTEAFF. As DNA, the CDR3 is TGTGCCAGCAGCCCCAACAGGGGTATGAACACTGAAGCTTTCTTT.

Written as DNA, the CDR3 is TGCGCCAGCTCGTCCGGGGGGACCTTCTCCTACGAGCAGTACTTC. The encoded protein is CASSSGGTFSYEQYF. This rearrangement joins TRBV10-2 to TRBJ2-7; TRBD2 aligns across 7 bases. Germline V gene sequence: CDR1 WSHSY, CDR2 SAAADI. V was pared by 8 bases and J by 0 bases, with 10 bases of the junction left unmatched. The CDR3 consists of 15 residues.

The chain is built from TRBV5-4 and TRBJ2-7, with 12 bases matching TRBD1. J lost 7 bases, V lost 4 bases, and 12 bases had no gene match. Germline-derived CDR1 and CDR2 are SGHNT and YYREEE (reference sequence). The CDR3 sequence is 16 residues long. CDR3 in DNA: TGTGCCAGCAGCCAGCCCCCGGGACAGGGGGCTGGAGAGCAGTACTTC. Amino acid sequence: CASSQPPGQGAGEQYF.

The chain is built from TRBV10-3 and TRBJ1-1; D is perhaps TRBD1 (5 bases). CDR3 size: 15 residues. The V gene lost 0 bases and the J gene lost 7 bases, with 15 bases spanning the gap. The germline V gene has CDR1 ENHRY and CDR2 SYGVKD. CDR3 sequence: CAISESGLEVNEAFF. The CDR3 bases are TGTGCCATCAGTGAGTCGGGGCTTGAAGTCAATGAAGCTTTCTTT.

The chain joins TRBV6-5 to TRBJ2-1, with D perhaps matching TRBD1 (5 bases). The CDR3 extends over 15 amino acids. Germline CDR1 MNHEY, CDR2 SVGAGI. Trimming removed 0 bases from V and 13 bases from J, with 19 bases in between. The chain's CDR3 is CASSYSRQLRSSQFF. CDR3 coding DNA: TGTGCCAGCAGTTACTCGCGACAGCTACGATCTAGTCAGTTCTTC.

The chain links TRBV14 to TRBJ2-1; 9 bases map to TRBD1. Germline V CDR1 and CDR2: SGHDN, FVKESK. J lost 6 bases, V lost 1 base, and 1 base had no gene match. The CDR3 is 14 amino acids. For the CDR3, the DNA is TGTGCCAGCAGCCAAGTACAGGGGGCCAATGAGCAGTTCTTC. This encodes CASSQVQGANEQFF.

This clone is a singleton in its sample. The chain combines TRBV4-2 with TRBJ2-2, with 12 nucleotides matching TRBD2. J lost 0 bases, V lost 1 base, and 6 bases had no gene match. CDR1 LGHNA and CDR2 YNFKEQ come from the germline V gene. The CDR3 sequence is 19 residues long. The CDR3 reads CASSQGLAGGPSNTGELFF. The CDR3 DNA is TGTGCCAGCAGCCAAGGGCTAGCGGGGGGGCCTTCGAACACCGGGGAGCTGTTTTTT.

This clone was detected once. V gene TRBV20-1 combines with J gene TRBJ1-2; D call uncertain. CDR1 DFQATT and CDR2 SNEGSKA come from the germline V gene (reference sequence). V dropped 1 base and J dropped 5 bases, with 5 bases sitting between them. CDR3 length: 11 amino acids. The CDR3 nucleotides read TGCAGTGCTAGAGTCAAATATGGCTACACCTTC. Translated: CSARVKYGYTF.

The V and J genes are TRBV5-4 and TRBJ1-2, with 7 bases that match TRBD1. This CDR3 has 14 residues. The V and J ends lost 4 bases and 2 bases, in that order; junction bases with no gene match: 5. Germline lookup yields CDR1 SGHNT and CDR2 YYREEE (reference sequence). Written as DNA, the CDR3 is TGTGCCAGCAGCACGGGACAGAAAAACTATGGCTACACCTTC. It encodes CASSTGQKNYGYTF.

This chain joins TRBV13 and TRBJ2-5; 7 bases match TRBD2. V lost 6 bases to trimming and J lost 3 bases; unmatched junction nucleotides: 7. The CDR3 runs to 14 residues. The germline CDR1 and CDR2 sequences are PRHDT and FYEKMQ (reference sequence). CDR3 residues: CASSYNSGEETQYF. The CDR3 region has the DNA TGTGCCAGCAGTTACAACAGCGGGGAAGAGACCCAGTACTTC.

V and J are TRBV7-9 and TRBJ2-3; D is unclear. The CDR3 consists of 13 residues. V was shortened by 4 bases and J by 5 bases, with 10 bases between the two germline ends. From germline, CDR1 is SEHNR and CDR2 FQNEAQ (reference sequence). The CDR3 protein is CASSWAAVDTQYF. In DNA, the CDR3 is TGTGCCAGCAGCTGGGCCGCAGTAGATACGCAGTATTTT.

The V gene is TRBV5-1, the J gene TRBJ2-3; 8 positions match TRBD2. From germline, CDR1 is SGHRS and CDR2 YFSETQ. V lost 5 bases, J lost 5 bases, and 10 bases stayed unmatched. This CDR3 is 15 amino acids long. The CDR3 loop is CASRLGGGLQDTQYF. The DNA of the CDR3 is TGCGCCAGCAGGCTCGGGGGGGGTCTTCAAGATACGCAGTATTTT.

The table lists this clone with a count of one. V gene TRBV5-1 combines with J gene TRBJ2-1; D ambiguous. Trimming took off 0 bases at V and 7 bases at J, with 8 bases between the two ends. Germline CDR1 and CDR2: SGHRS and YFSETQ. CDR3 length equals 13 residues. As DNA, the CDR3 is TGCGCCAGCAGCTTGGGAATCGGGAATGAGCAGTTCTTC. Residues: CASSLGIGNEQFF.

The V and J genes are TRBV7-2 and TRBJ1-2; TRBD1 aligns across 9 bases. V was clipped by 4 bases and J by 4 bases; unmatched bases: 7. The CDR3 loop spans 15 amino acids. Per germline, CDR1 SGHTA and CDR2 FQGNSA. CDR3 amino acids: CASSSTGTGSYGYTF. CDR3 in DNA: TGTGCCAGCAGCTCGACCGGGACAGGGAGCTATGGCTACACCTTC.

The genes are TRBV5-6 and TRBJ2-7; a weak D match, TRBD1 (6 bases). CDR1 is SGHDT, CDR2 YYEEEE, per germline. V was cut by 4 bases and J by 3 bases, with 20 bases left in between. The CDR3 loop spans 16 amino acids. The CDR3 coding sequence is TGTGCCAGCAGCCCGGCAGGGGCAGCCGTTTTCTACGAGCAGTACTTC. Protein: CASSPAGAAVFYEQYF.

The chain joins TRBV9 to TRBJ2-1; TRBD1 agrees at 10 bases. Germline assignment: CDR1 SGDLS and CDR2 YYNGEE. The CDR3 consists of 14 residues. Trimming removed 3 bases from V and 6 bases from J; junction bases left unmatched: 3. CDR3 residues: CASSARDRGNEQFF. The CDR3 DNA sequence: TGTGCCAGCAGCGCCCGGGACAGGGGCAATGAGCAGTTCTTC.

The CDR3 nucleotides are TGTGCCAGCAGCTTAGTAAGGACAGTCTTTAATGAAAAACTGTTTTTT. Its translation is CASSLVRTVFNEKLFF. The chain has TRBV7-2 and TRBJ1-4, with a weak D call TRBD1 (6 bases). The CDR3 length is 16 residues. CDR1 and CDR2 (germline): SGHTA, FQGNSA. V was clipped by 1 base and J by 4 bases, with 13 bases between them.

The rearrangement joins TRBV27 to TRBJ1-1; possibly TRBD1 for D (6 bases). Trimming took off 5 bases at V and 1 base at J, with 14 bases between the two ends. There are 15 residues in the CDR3. CDR1 and CDR2 from the germline V gene are MNHEY and SMNVEV (reference sequence). As DNA, the CDR3 is TGTGCCAGCAGTCCCCGGGACAAAACGAACACTGAAGCTTTCTTT. Amino acids: CASSPRDKTNTEAFF.

The CDR3 loop is CASSRGGTEAFF. DNA for the CDR3: TGTGCCAGTAGTAGGGGGGGGACTGAAGCTTTCTTT. This chain uses TRBV19 with TRBJ1-1, with TRBD1 as a possible D gene (5 bases). CDR1 is LNHDA, CDR2 SQIVND, per germline (reference sequence). Trimming took off 4 bases at V and 5 bases at J, with 8 bases between the two ends. The CDR3 runs 12 residues.

This sequence joins TRBV4-2 and TRBJ2-2; 7 bases are a match to TRBD2. This CDR3 region has 15 residues. The V and J ends lost 8 bases and 4 bases, in that order; junction bases with no gene match: 10. Germline CDR1 LGHNA, CDR2 YNFKEQ. CDR3: CASHRSGVGTGELFF. CDR3 coding DNA: TGTGCCAGCCATCGGAGCGGGGTTGGCACCGGGGAGCTGTTTTTT.

This chain links TRBV2 with TRBJ2-3, with D tentatively TRBD2 (5 bases). The CDR3 is 15 amino acids. The germline CDR1 and CDR2 sequences are SNHLY and FYNNEI. V lost 6 bases to trimming and J lost 2 bases, with 15 bases between them. For the CDR3, the DNA is TGTGCCAGCAGAGCCTCAAGCGGCCCCACAGATACGCAGTATTTT. Translating gives CASRASSGPTDTQYF.

The chain couples TRBV19 to TRBJ2-3; 7 nucleotides agree with TRBD2. The germline gives CDR1 LNHDA, CDR2 SQIVND (reference sequence). CDR3 length: 15 amino acids. V lost 3 bases and J lost 2; bases outside the gene matches: 5. This chain's CDR3 is CASSIIAGYTDTQYF. The CDR3 DNA sequence: TGTGCCAGTAGTATTATAGCGGGCTACACAGATACGCAGTATTTT.

The chain recombines TRBV27 with TRBJ2-1; 16 nucleotides match TRBD2. V was pared by 5 bases and J by 7 bases, with 11 bases of the junction left unmatched. The CDR3 has 18 amino acids. Germline V gene data show CDR1 as MNHEY and CDR2 as SMNVEV (reference sequence). The CDR3 nucleotides read TGTGCCAGCAGTACCATGGGACTAGCGGGAGGGCCCAGGAATGAGCAGTTCTTC. Protein product: CASSTMGLAGGPRNEQFF.

This chain joins TRBV19 and TRBJ2-1, with 11 bases identical to TRBD2. Germline CDR1 LNHDA, CDR2 SQIVND (reference sequence). The CDR3 spans 16 residues. V shed 5 bases and J 1 base; nucleotides not matched to a gene: 4. The CDR3 DNA reads TGTGCCAGTAGTGTCAGGACTAGCGGGTCCTACAATGAGCAGTTCTTC. Its protein is CASSVRTSGSYNEQFF.

This clone was observed a single time. The chain combines TRBV5-1 with TRBJ2-1; 7 nucleotides agree with TRBD1. Germline V gives CDR1 SGHRS, CDR2 YFSETQ. This CDR3 spans 14 amino acids. Losses at the gene ends were 4 bases for V and 9 bases for J; bases not matched to a gene: 10. CDR3 nucleotide sequence: TGCGCCAGCAGCGGTACAGGGGTAAGGGGTGAGCAGTTCTTC. Encoded protein: CASSGTGVRGEQFF.